Presented here are 18 T cell receptor beta chains from one specimen sequenced in a study of cytomegalovirus exposure and HLA in healthy donors. PCR employed 60 Vbeta and 13 Jbeta primers. Sequenced by immunoSEQ multiplex PCR; TCRdb stores in-frame clones only, minus some. The data contain 85,000 to 100,000 clones, roughly 78% of them singletons. The sequencing input was PBMCs. These receptors all come from a man aged 25 to 40 in good health and CMV-seronegative.

This clone was seen more than once but under ten times. V gene TRBV7-2 combines with J gene TRBJ1-1; unclear D gene. The CDR3 runs to 13 residues. Germline V lookup: CDR1 SGHTA, CDR2 FQGNSA. Trimming took off 4 bases at V and 0 bases at J, with 6 bases between the two ends. The CDR3 reads CASSSEMNTEAFF. CDR3 DNA: TGTGCCAGCAGCTCTGAGATGAACACTGAAGCTTTCTTT.

This clone was seen a single time. The chain has TRBV7-9 and TRBJ1-5; D is possibly TRBD1 (6 bases). V was cut by 5 bases and J by 3 bases, with 11 bases left in between. Looked up from germline, CDR1 is SEHNR and CDR2 is FQNEAQ (reference sequence). This CDR3 comprises 14 residues. The CDR3 here is CASSPGQVNQPQHF. Written as DNA, the CDR3 is TGTGCCAGCAGCCCGGGACAAGTCAATCAGCCCCAGCATTTT.

V and J are TRBV11-2 and TRBJ1-6; 8 bases are shared with TRBD1. CDR3 length: 16 residues. V gave up 5 bases and J gave up 7 bases; unmatched junction bases: 10. CDR1 and CDR2 from the germline V gene are SGHAT and FQNNGV. The CDR3 coding sequence is TGTGCCAGCAGCCGGACAGGGAGGACTCCGAATTCACCCCTCCACTTT. Amino acids: CASSRTGRTPNSPLHF.

This chain uses TRBV11-2 with TRBJ1-2, with 9 bases lining up with TRBD1. The germline V gene encodes CDR1 SGHAT and CDR2 FQNNGV. The CDR3 length is 14 residues. V lost 4 bases to trimming and J lost 7 bases; unmatched junction nucleotides: 7. In DNA, the CDR3 is TGTGCCAGCAGCTCTAGACAGGGGGTTGCTGGCTACACCTTC. This codes for CASSSRQGVAGYTF.

The CDR3 region is CASSARDRGGDTQYF. The CDR3, as DNA: TGTGCCAGCAGTGCCCGGGACAGGGGAGGGGATACGCAGTATTTT. The J gene is TRBJ2-3, the V gene TRBV6-6; 10 nucleotides match TRBD1. The CDR3 covers 15 residues. The junction had 8 bases not matched to a gene; V was cut back by 5 bases and J by 6 bases. The V gene's germline CDR1 is MNHNY and CDR2 SVGAGI (reference sequence).

The table lists this clone with a count of one. The chain uses TRBV7-8 and TRBJ1-2, with D possibly TRBD1 on 5 matching bases. The CDR3 sequence is 15 residues long. Trimming took off 2 bases at V and 0 bases at J, with 10 bases between the two ends. The germline V gene has CDR1 SGHVS and CDR2 FQNEAQ. Here the CDR3 reads CASSLLTVPNYGYTF. CDR3 nucleotides: TGTGCCAGCAGCTTATTGACAGTTCCTAACTATGGCTACACCTTC.

The CDR3 coding sequence is TGTGCCAGCAGTTACTATGGACAGATTTCCTACGAGCAGTACTTC. Protein: CASSYYGQISYEQYF. The chain combines TRBV6-5 with TRBJ2-7, with D perhaps TRBD1 (6 bases). V lost 1 base to trimming and J lost 1 base, with 11 bases between them. Germline assignment: CDR1 MNHEY and CDR2 SVGAGI. This CDR3 comprises 15 residues.

V gene TRBV10-2 combines with J gene TRBJ1-2; perhaps TRBD1 as D (5 bases). V was trimmed by 0 bases and J by 2 bases, leaving 10 bases between them. The CDR3 totals 15 residues. Per the germline V gene, CDR1 is WSHSY and CDR2 is SAAADI. The CDR3 DNA is TGCGCCAGCAGTGAGTCGAGACAGAGAAACTATGGCTACACCTTC. It specifies CASSESRQRNYGYTF.

This chain connects TRBV5-1 to TRBJ1-2; D is ambiguous. Per the germline V gene, CDR1 is SGHRS and CDR2 is YFSETQ. This CDR3 has 12 residues. Trimming left V 4 bases short and J 4 bases short, with 8 bases between. CDR3: CASSPGGYGYTF. CDR3 DNA sequence: TGCGCCAGCAGCCCCGGAGGCTATGGCTACACCTTC.

The chain employs TRBV30 and TRBJ1-2, with 12 nucleotides matching TRBD1. Trimming cost V 0 bases and J 0 bases; bases outside gene matches: 2. The CDR3 is made up of 16 amino acids. Germline-derived CDR1 and CDR2 are GTSNPN and SVGIG (reference sequence). The chain's CDR3 is CAWSVGQGASNYGYTF. The CDR3 DNA reads as TGTGCCTGGAGTGTGGGACAGGGGGCATCTAACTATGGCTACACCTTC.

V is TRBV29-1 and J is TRBJ2-1; 8 bases match TRBD2. V was pared by 7 bases and J by 2 bases, with 13 bases of the junction left unmatched. The CDR3 consists of 16 residues. CDR1 is SQVTM and CDR2 is ANQGSEA in the germline V gene. The CDR3 is CSADFIVAGPYNEQFF. CDR3 DNA: TGCAGCGCTGACTTTATAGTAGCGGGGCCCTACAATGAGCAGTTCTTC.

The gene calls are TRBV5-4 and TRBJ2-7; the match to TRBD1 covers 8 bases. After removal of 3 bases from V and 5 bases from J, the junction contained 7 bases not matched to a gene. The germline V gene has CDR1 SGHNT and CDR2 YYREEE (reference sequence). The CDR3 loop spans 14 amino acids. CDR3 residues: CASSSGQVPNEQYF. CDR3 DNA: TGTGCCAGCAGCTCGGGACAGGTGCCGAACGAGCAGTACTTC.

This rearrangement joins TRBV11-2 to TRBJ2-2; the match to TRBD2 covers 12 bases. Unmatched junction bases numbered 7, after V lost 5 bases and J lost 3 bases. CDR1 is SGHAT, CDR2 FQNNGV, per germline. The CDR3 consists of 17 residues. In nucleotides, the CDR3 is TGTGCCAGCAGCCGTCTAGCGGGGGGGCGTGACACCGGGGAGCTGTTTTTT. It is translated as CASSRLAGGRDTGELFF.

The chain has TRBV7-3 and TRBJ2-7; 8 nucleotides match TRBD2. Germline V gene data show CDR1 as SGHTA and CDR2 as FQGTGA. The CDR3 is 14 amino acids. With V trimmed by 7 bases and J by 6 bases, 11 bases remained unmatched. CDR3 nucleotides: TGTGCCAGCACCCAGGCGGGGGGAATCAGCGAGCAGTACTTC. The encoded protein is CASTQAGGISEQYF.

The chain combines TRBV5-1 with TRBJ1-4, with TRBD1 matching 11 bases. With V trimmed by 2 bases and J by 7 bases, 1 base remained unmatched. This CDR3 is 14 amino acids long. CDR1 and CDR2 (germline): SGHRS, YFSETQ. CDR3 nucleotide sequence: TGCGCCAGCAGCTTCGGGACAGGGGGTGAAAAACTGTTTTTT. Translating it yields CASSFGTGGEKLFF. The full variable domain, rest sourced from reference TRBV5-1 and TRBJ1-4, is KAGVTQTPRYLIKTRGQQVTLSCSPISGHRSVSWYQQTPGQGLQFLFEYFSETQRNKGNFPGRFSGRQFSNSRSEMNVSTLELGDSALYLCASSFGTGGEKLFFGSGTQLSVL.

The chain couples TRBV6-5 to TRBJ1-6, with no clear D. The CDR3 contains 13 residues. Germline CDR1 and CDR2: MNHEY and SVGAGI. V lost 2 bases and J lost 8, with 7 bases in between. CDR3 nucleotides: TGTGCCAGCAGTTACAATCGGGATTCACCCCTCCACTTT. It specifies CASSYNRDSPLHF.

This rearrangement joins TRBV4-3 to TRBJ1-6; 8 positions match TRBD1. This CDR3 is 17 amino acids long. V lost 3 bases and J lost 5; bases outside the gene matches: 9. Germline CDR1 and CDR2: LGHNA and YSLEER. This CDR3 reads CASSQTTGQAHNSPLHF. The CDR3 nucleotides read TGCGCCAGCAGCCAGACGACGGGACAGGCCCATAATTCACCCCTCCACTTT.

This chain uses TRBV7-6 with TRBJ1-3, with a possible D match to TRBD1 (6 bases). Trimming cost V 5 bases and J 0 bases, with 11 bases left between them. CDR1 and CDR2 (germline): SGHVS, FNYEAQ. CDR3 size: 15 residues. The CDR3, as DNA: TGTGCCAGCAGCGTGGGACACCTCTCTGGAAACACCATATATTTT. Translated: CASSVGHLSGNTIYF.